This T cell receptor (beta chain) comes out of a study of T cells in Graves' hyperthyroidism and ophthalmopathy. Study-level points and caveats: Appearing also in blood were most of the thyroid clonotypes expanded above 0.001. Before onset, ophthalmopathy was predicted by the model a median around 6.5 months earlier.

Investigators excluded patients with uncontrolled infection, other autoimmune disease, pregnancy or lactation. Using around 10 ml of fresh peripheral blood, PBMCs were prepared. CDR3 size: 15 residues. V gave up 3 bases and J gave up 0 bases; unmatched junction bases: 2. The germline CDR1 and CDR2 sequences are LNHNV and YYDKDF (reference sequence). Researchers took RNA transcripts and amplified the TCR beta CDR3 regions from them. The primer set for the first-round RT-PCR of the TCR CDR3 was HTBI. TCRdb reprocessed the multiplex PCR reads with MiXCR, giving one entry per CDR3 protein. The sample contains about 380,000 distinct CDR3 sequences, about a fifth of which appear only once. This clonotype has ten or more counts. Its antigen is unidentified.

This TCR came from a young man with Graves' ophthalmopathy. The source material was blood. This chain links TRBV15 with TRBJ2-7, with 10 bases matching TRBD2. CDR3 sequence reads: CATSRPSGGSYEQYF. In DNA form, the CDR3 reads TGTGCCACCAGCAGGCCTAGCGGGGGCTCCTACGAGCAGTACTTC.